The sequence of this TCR beta chain was determined in a study of tumor-infiltrating lymphocytes in primary liver carcinoma. Unsorted whole blood supplied the blood RNA, and germline DNA was isolated too. Germline CDR1 is LGHNA and CDR2 is YSLEER. This CDR3 comprises 16 residues. Trimming shortened V by 1 base and J by 4 bases, and 14 bases separated the two germline ends. As to this clonotype: One base away lies a much larger clone, so this may be a sequencing read error.

Production of TCR beta cDNA used around 0.45 ug total RNA together with a constant-region primer. Generation of the TCR beta libraries relied on three nested multiplex PCR rounds using slightly modified ARM-PCR. The first two PCR rounds used TRBV1-TRBV30 primers with a Cbeta primer, nine to ten cycles each. TCRdb reprocessed the multiplex PCR reads with MiXCR, giving one entry per CDR3 protein. The table shows 330,000 or so distinct CDR3 sequences, with almost 65% occurring only once. Sequencing was carried out using peripheral blood. The gene calls are TRBV4-3 and TRBJ2-1; the D gene could be TRBD1 or TRBD2 (5 bases each). The sequence came from a middle-aged man with primary liver carcinoma and hepatitis B virus infection. The CDR3 DNA follows: TGCGCCAGCAGCCAAGCCATCGGGACGGAGTACAATGAGCAGTTCTTC. It encodes CASSQAIGTEYNEQFF.